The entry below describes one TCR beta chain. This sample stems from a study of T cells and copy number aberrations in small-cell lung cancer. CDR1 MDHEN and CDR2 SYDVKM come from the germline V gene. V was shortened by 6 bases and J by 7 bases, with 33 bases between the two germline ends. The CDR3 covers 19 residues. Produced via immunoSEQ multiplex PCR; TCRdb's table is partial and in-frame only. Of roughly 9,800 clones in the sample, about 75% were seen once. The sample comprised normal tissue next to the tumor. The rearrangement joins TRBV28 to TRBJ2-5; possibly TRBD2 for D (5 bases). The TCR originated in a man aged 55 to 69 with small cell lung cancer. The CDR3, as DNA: TGTGCCAGCAGACCGGCACGCGGAACTAGAAGGGATGGCGGACGGACCCAGTACTTC. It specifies CASRPARGTRRDGGRTQYF.